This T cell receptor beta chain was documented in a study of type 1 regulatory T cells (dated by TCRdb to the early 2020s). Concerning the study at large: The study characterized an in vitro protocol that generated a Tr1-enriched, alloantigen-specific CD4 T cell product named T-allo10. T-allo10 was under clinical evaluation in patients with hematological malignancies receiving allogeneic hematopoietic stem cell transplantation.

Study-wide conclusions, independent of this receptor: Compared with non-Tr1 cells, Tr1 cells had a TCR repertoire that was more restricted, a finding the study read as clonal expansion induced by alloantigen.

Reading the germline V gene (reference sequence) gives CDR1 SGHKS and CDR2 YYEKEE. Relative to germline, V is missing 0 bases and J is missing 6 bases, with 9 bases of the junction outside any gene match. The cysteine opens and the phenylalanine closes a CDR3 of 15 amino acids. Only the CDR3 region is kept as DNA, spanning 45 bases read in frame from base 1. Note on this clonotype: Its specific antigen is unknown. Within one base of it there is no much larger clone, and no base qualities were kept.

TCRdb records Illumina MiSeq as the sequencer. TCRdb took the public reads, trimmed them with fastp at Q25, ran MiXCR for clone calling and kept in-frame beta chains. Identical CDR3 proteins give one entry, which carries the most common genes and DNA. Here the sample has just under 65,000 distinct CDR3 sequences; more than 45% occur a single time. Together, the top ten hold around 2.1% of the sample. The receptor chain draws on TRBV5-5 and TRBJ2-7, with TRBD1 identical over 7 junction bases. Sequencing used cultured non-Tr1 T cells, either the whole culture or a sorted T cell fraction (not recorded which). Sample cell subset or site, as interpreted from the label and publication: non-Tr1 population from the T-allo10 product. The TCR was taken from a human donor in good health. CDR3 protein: CASSLDPTGFGEQYF. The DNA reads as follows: TGTGCCAGCAGCTTGGACCCGACAGGGTTTGGCGAGCAGTACTTC.